These 27 T cell receptor beta chains were all obtained from the same sample, sequenced in a study of vaccination and CD4 T cells after COVID-19. Their target antigens are unknown. Sequencing of DNA taken from cultured CD4+ T cells relied on the Oncomine TCR Beta short-read assay. MiXCR, applied by TCRdb to the PCR reads, yields one record per CDR3 protein. The table shows around 19,000 distinct CDR3 sequences, with over 50% occurring only once. Treatment denoted: approximately nine-day PBMC culture with coronavirus spike peptide pools or control peptides (ViraFEST assay). What was sequenced was CD4+ T cells from blood, cultured in vitro. The source of these receptors is a human donor who had recovered from COVID-19.

This clonotype has more than one count but fewer than ten. The chain is built from TRBV6-1 and TRBJ1-3; D unresolved. V was pared by 6 bases and J by 12 bases, with 15 bases between. There are 12 residues in the CDR3. Per the germline V gene, CDR1 is MNHNS and CDR2 is SASEGT. As DNA, the CDR3 is TGTGCCAGCAGAACCGACGGGGAGAGCATATATTTT. It translates to CASRTDGESIYF.

The V gene is TRBV7-3, the J gene TRBJ2-3; 13 nucleotides match TRBD2. Germline loops: CDR1 SGHTA, CDR2 FQGTGA. With 4 bases clipped from V and 3 bases from J, the junction kept 4 bases outside the gene matches. The CDR3 has 16 residues. The CDR3 protein is CASSSLAGGLTDTQYF. CDR3 DNA: TGTGCCAGCAGCTCACTAGCGGGAGGGCTAACAGATACGCAGTATTTT. Full variable domain (outside the CDR3, taken from reference TRBV7-3 and TRBJ2-3): GAGVSQTPSNKVTEKGKYVELRCDPISGHTALYWYRQSLGQGPEFLIYFQGTGAADDSGLPNDRFFAVRPEGSVSTLKIQRTERGDSAVYLCASSSLAGGLTDTQYFGPGTRLTVL.

This clonotype was observed a few times. The germline gene is not matched at one end of the junction; a read error may be the cause. The chain uses TRBV20-1 and TRBJ2-1, with 10 bases lining up with TRBD2. The CDR3 is 16 residues long. The germline gives CDR1 DFQATT, CDR2 SNEGSKA (reference sequence). This CDR3 reads CSARGALAGEGNEQFF. The CDR3 DNA is TGCAGTGCAAGAGGGGCTCTAGCGGGAGAGGGGAATGAGCAGTTCTTC.

J is TRBJ2-1 and V is TRBV9; TRBD2 agrees at 13 bases. The CDR3 contains 20 residues. CDR1 and CDR2 (germline): SGDLS, YYNGEE. J lost 1 base, V lost 4 bases, and 14 bases had no gene match. CDR3 nucleotide sequence: TGTGCCAGCAGCCCCAAGAGCCTGACTAGCGGGAGGAGTTCCTACAATGAGCAGTTCTTC. Amino acid sequence: CASSPKSLTSGRSSYNEQFF.

This rearrangement joins TRBV25-1 to TRBJ2-2, with a tentative D call TRBD2 (6 bases). Germline assignment: CDR1 MGHDK and CDR2 SYGVNS. Trimming removed 0 bases from V and 11 bases from J, with 10 bases in between. There are 13 residues in the CDR3. This CDR3 reads CASSEYGGSELFF. The DNA of the CDR3 is TGTGCCAGCAGTGAATACGGGGGTAGCGAGCTGTTTTTT.

This clonotype appeared a few times. V and J are TRBV7-6 and TRBJ1-3; 10 nucleotides agree with TRBD1. J was trimmed by 2 bases and V by 4 bases; bases with no gene match: 5. The CDR3 runs 16 residues. Germline CDR1 and CDR2: SGHVS and FNYEAQ. Here the CDR3 DNA reads TGTGCCAGCAGCTCCCGACAGGGGGCAACTGGAAACACCATATATTTT. Residues: CASSSRQGATGNTIYF. Full variable domain (missing parts from reference TRBV7-6 and TRBJ1-3): GAGVSQSPRYKVTKRGQDVALRCDPISGHVSLYWYRQALGQGPEFLTYFNYEAQQDKSGLPNDRFSAERPEGSISTLTIQRTEQRDSAMYRCASSSRQGATGNTIYFGEGSWLTVV.

This clonotype occurred a few times. The rearrangement links TRBV6-1 to TRBJ1-1, with unresolved D. CDR1 is MNHNS and CDR2 is SASEGT in the germline V gene. The CDR3 extends over 13 amino acids. Trimming removed 6 bases from V and 2 bases from J, with 10 bases in between. The CDR3 region has the DNA TGTGCCAGCAGAGATGAAGGAAACACTGAAGCTTTCTTT. It translates to CASRDEGNTEAFF.

In DNA, the CDR3 is TGTGCCAGCAGTTTCACCTGGACTAGCGGGAGGGCTTGGGATACGCAGTATTTT. Residues: CASSFTWTSGRAWDTQYF. The chain links TRBV27 to TRBJ2-3, with 15 bases matching TRBD2. Germline lookup yields CDR1 MNHEY and CDR2 SMNVEV (reference sequence). V was pared by 3 bases and J by 6 bases, with 10 bases of the junction left unmatched. The CDR3 runs to 18 residues.

This chain uses TRBV7-2 with TRBJ1-6; 8 nucleotides match TRBD1. This CDR3 is built from 16 residues. With V trimmed by 5 bases and J by 5 bases, 8 bases remained unmatched. Germline CDR1 is SGHTA and CDR2 is FQGNSA. The CDR3 DNA reads TGTGCCAGCAGCATGGGACAGGCAACCAATAATTCACCCCTCCACTTT. Translated: CASSMGQATNNSPLHF.

CDR3 DNA sequence: TGTGCCAGCAGTCCCACGGGGGGTTTGGGGTCCATCGATCAGCCCCAGCATTTT. Translation gives CASSPTGGLGSIDQPQHF. The chain couples TRBV28 to TRBJ1-5, with D perhaps TRBD1 (5 bases). Germline CDR1 reads MDHEN; CDR2 reads SYDVKM. This CDR3 comprises 18 residues. Trimming removed 5 bases at V and 5 bases at J, with 25 bases between.

V is TRBV20-1 and J is TRBJ2-7, with TRBD2 identical over 10 bases. In germline, CDR1 is DFQATT, CDR2 SNEGSKA (reference sequence). The ends lost 6 bases at V and 0 bases at J; junction bases unmatched: 11. CDR3 length: 16 residues. Written as DNA, the CDR3 is TGCAGTGCCGGGAGGCTAGCGGGAGCCTACTCCTACGAGCAGTACTTC. This encodes CSAGRLAGAYSYEQYF.

Only a few counts were recorded for this clonotype. This chain connects TRBV10-3 to TRBJ2-2; tentative D call: TRBD2 (5 bases). Germline loops: CDR1 ENHRY, CDR2 SYGVKD. The CDR3 runs 16 residues. Trimming cost V 6 bases and J 4 bases, with 18 bases left between them. The CDR3 spells CAIRDDQRTGTGELFF. CDR3 DNA: TGTGCCATCAGAGACGACCAGCGGACGGGCACCGGGGAGCTGTTTTTT.

The table lists this clonotype with a few counts. The V and J genes are TRBV20-1 and TRBJ1-5; 7 nucleotides align to TRBD1. V gave up 3 bases and J gave up 6 bases; unmatched junction bases: 5. Germline-derived CDR1 and CDR2 are DFQATT and SNEGSKA (reference sequence). CDR3 size: 13 residues. The CDR3 DNA sequence: TGCAGTGCTAGTAGACAGGGAGGTCAGCCCCAGCATTTT. This codes for CSASRQGGQPQHF.

This clonotype was seen more than once but under ten times. The V and J genes are TRBV20-1 and TRBJ1-2; 11 nucleotides align to TRBD1. The J segment lost 4 bases and the V segment lost 2 bases, leaving 6 bases of the junction unmatched. The germline V gene has CDR1 DFQATT and CDR2 SNEGSKA (reference sequence). CDR3 length equals 15 residues. The CDR3 here is CSARSTGTGGYGYTF. CDR3 DNA sequence: TGCAGTGCTAGAAGCACCGGGACAGGGGGCTATGGCTACACCTTC.

The chain combines TRBV5-1 with TRBJ1-1, with 8 nucleotides matching TRBD1. Germline V gives CDR1 SGHRS, CDR2 YFSETQ. V was pared by 6 bases and J by 3 bases, with 7 bases of the junction left unmatched. The CDR3 totals 14 residues. Here the CDR3 DNA reads TGCGCCAGCACCGCGACAGGGGAGGACACTGAAGCTTTCTTT. Translated: CASTATGEDTEAFF.

V is TRBV20-1 and J is TRBJ1-3; D not resolved. The germline V gene has CDR1 DFQATT and CDR2 SNEGSKA (reference sequence). The germline V and J ends were trimmed by 6 bases and 0 bases, with 12 bases remaining between them. This CDR3 has 14 residues. The CDR3 loop is CSARPWNSGNTIYF. The CDR3 DNA sequence: TGCAGTGCCAGACCTTGGAACTCTGGAAACACCATATATTTT.

The chain is built from TRBV29-1 and TRBJ2-5; a weak D match, TRBD2 (6 bases). CDR1 is SQVTM, CDR2 ANQGSEA, per germline. Trimming removed 3 bases at V and 6 bases at J, with 8 bases between. The CDR3 is 11 amino acids. CDR3 sequence reads: CSVEGGKTQYF. The CDR3, as DNA: TGCAGCGTTGAGGGGGGTAAGACCCAGTACTTC.

This clonotype was recorded a few times. The gene calls are TRBV27 and TRBJ1-2; 8 bases are shared with TRBD1. The germline CDR1 and CDR2 sequences are MNHEY and SMNVEV (reference sequence). The CDR3 contains 16 residues. V dropped 5 bases and J dropped 2; count of bases not matched to a gene: 10. The CDR3 spells CASSPPYRGRNYGYTF. The CDR3 coding sequence is TGTGCCAGCAGTCCCCCTTACAGGGGGAGAAACTATGGCTACACCTTC.

The sample holds one count of this clonotype. The J gene is TRBJ2-1, the V gene TRBV20-1; the match to TRBD2 covers 10 bases. The CDR3 covers 11 residues. Germline V CDR1 and CDR2: DFQATT, SNEGSKA (reference sequence). CDR3 nucleotides: TGCAGCCTAGCGGGAGCAGGTGAGCAGTTCTTC. This encodes CSLAGAGEQFF.

This CDR3 is CSARGRYNEQFF. CDR3 sequence (DNA): TGCAGTGCTAGGGGACGATACAATGAGCAGTTCTTC. This chain joins TRBV20-1 and TRBJ2-1, with D perhaps TRBD1 or TRBD2 (5 bases each). The CDR3 length is 12 residues. The V end was cut by 3 bases, the J end by 4 bases, with 7 bases between. Germline V CDR1 and CDR2: DFQATT, SNEGSKA (reference sequence).

This clonotype was counted a single time. V usage is TRBV7-2 and J usage is TRBJ1-5, with D possibly matching TRBD1 (5 bases). Trimming removed 1 base from V and 5 bases from J, with 6 bases in between. This CDR3 has 13 residues. CDR1 SGHTA and CDR2 FQGNSA come from the germline V gene. The CDR3 loop reads CASSLGGDQPQHF. The CDR3 DNA is TGTGCCAGCAGCTTAGGAGGGGATCAGCCCCAGCATTTT.

The CDR3 nucleotides are TGTGCCAGCAGCCCCGGACGCTACGAGCAGTACTTC. Translated, it gives CASSPGRYEQYF. The rearrangement joins TRBV5-4 to TRBJ2-7; D is undetermined. The CDR3 runs to 12 residues. The V and J ends lost 4 bases and 3 bases respectively, with 8 bases between them. Looked up from germline, CDR1 is SGHNT and CDR2 is YYREEE (reference sequence).

This clonotype was recorded a few times. V usage is TRBV7-2 and J usage is TRBJ1-2; weak D call: TRBD1 (5 bases). Deletions cut 1 base from V and 2 bases from J, with 11 bases between. The CDR3 spans 15 residues. Germline CDR1 reads SGHTA; CDR2 reads FQGNSA. CDR3 loop: CASSLGQGENYGYTF. The CDR3 nucleotides are TGTGCCAGCAGCTTAGGGCAGGGTGAGAACTATGGCTACACCTTC. Drawing the rest from reference TRBV7-2 and TRBJ1-2, the complete variable domain is GAGVSQSPSNKVTEKGKDVELRCDPISGHTALYWYRQSLGQGLEFLIYFQGNSAPDKSGLPSDRFSAERTGGSVSTLTIQRTQQEDSAVYLCASSLGQGENYGYTFGSGTRLTVV.

This chain uses TRBV15 with TRBJ2-3; no firm D call. Per the germline V gene, CDR1 is LNHNV and CDR2 is YYDKDF (reference sequence). Trimming removed 1 base from V and 4 bases from J, with 12 bases in between. CDR3 length: 15 residues. The CDR3 spells CATSRGKGWADTQYF. CDR3 in DNA: TGTGCCACCAGCAGAGGAAAGGGATGGGCAGATACGCAGTATTTT.

The V and J genes are TRBV20-1 and TRBJ2-7, with D possibly TRBD2 on 5 matching bases. The V and J ends lost 0 bases and 4 bases respectively, with 7 bases between them. There are 12 residues in the CDR3. Germline lookup yields CDR1 DFQATT and CDR2 SNEGSKA (reference sequence). CDR3 sequence (DNA): TGCAGTGCTAGAGAGGGGAGTTACGAGCAGTACTTC. Residues: CSAREGSYEQYF.

The chain links TRBV12-3 or TRBV12-4 to TRBJ1-5; possible D gene TRBD1, 6 bases. Trimming took 3 bases from V and 6 from J, leaving 12 bases between them. This CDR3 has 14 residues. The CDR3 loop reads CASSFGGSGQPQHF. CDR3 nucleotides: TGTGCCAGCAGTTTTGGGGGCTCCGGTCAGCCCCAGCATTTT.

The chain couples TRBV23-1 to TRBJ1-5; D perhaps matches TRBD1 (6 bases). TRBV23-1 is recorded as an ORF, its role being uncertain. The length of the CDR3 is 15 residues. The V end was cut by 4 bases, the J end by 5 bases, with 15 bases between. CDR3 sequence: CASSPRTASYQPQHF. Here the CDR3 DNA reads TGCGCCAGCAGTCCTAGGACAGCCTCCTATCAGCCCCAGCATTTT.